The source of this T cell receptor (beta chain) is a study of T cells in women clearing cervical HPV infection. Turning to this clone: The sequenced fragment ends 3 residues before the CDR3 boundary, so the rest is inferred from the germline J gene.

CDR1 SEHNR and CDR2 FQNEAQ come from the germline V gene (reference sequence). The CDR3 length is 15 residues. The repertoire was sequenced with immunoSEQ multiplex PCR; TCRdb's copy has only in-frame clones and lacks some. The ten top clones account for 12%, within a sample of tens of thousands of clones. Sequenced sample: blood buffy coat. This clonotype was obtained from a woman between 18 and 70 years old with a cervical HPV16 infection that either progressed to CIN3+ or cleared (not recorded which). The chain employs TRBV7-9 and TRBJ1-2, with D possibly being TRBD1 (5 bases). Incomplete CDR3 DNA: TGTGCCAGCAGCTCGGGACTAGCGGAGTCCTACGAC. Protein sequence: CASSSGLAESYD. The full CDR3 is CASSSGLAESYDYTF.